The next 7 T cell receptor beta chains were all read from a single sample in a study of CD8 T cells in Susac syndrome. Random-hexamer reverse transcription was applied to about 0.5 to 1 ug RNA. A single record per CDR3 protein comes from TCRdb applying MiXCR to the immunoSEQ multiplex PCR reads. The repertoire consists of 120,000 or so distinct CDR3 sequences, with about 95% occurring once and the leading ten covering more than 0.095%. Sequencing was performed on CD4+ T cells from PBMCs. Receptors were obtained from a human donor in good health.

V is TRBV6-5 and J is TRBJ1-2; 10 nucleotides line up with TRBD1. This CDR3 contains 14 residues. Germline lookup yields CDR1 MNHEY and CDR2 SVGAGI. Losses at the gene ends were 0 bases for V and 8 bases for J; bases not matched to a gene: 3. The CDR3 reads CASSYSRTGGGYTF. In DNA form, the CDR3 reads TGTGCCAGCAGTTACTCGAGGACAGGGGGAGGCTACACCTTC.

The chain employs TRBV7-3 and TRBJ2-7, with a weak D call TRBD1 (5 bases). CDR1 SGHTA and CDR2 FQGTGA come from the germline V gene. The CDR3 runs 15 residues. The V gene lost 6 bases and the J gene lost 0 bases, with 15 bases spanning the gap. CDR3 sequence: CASSVGPGSSYEQYF. In DNA, the CDR3 is TGTGCCAGCAGTGTGGGGCCAGGGTCCTCCTACGAGCAGTACTTC.

V and J are TRBV20-1 and TRBJ1-1; perhaps TRBD1 as D (6 bases). V lost 6 bases and J lost 4, with 15 bases in between. CDR3 length: 13 residues. Per germline, CDR1 DFQATT and CDR2 SNEGSKA (reference sequence). Here the CDR3 reads CSAARTAITEAFF. In DNA form, the CDR3 reads TGCAGTGCCGCGAGGACAGCTATCACTGAAGCTTTCTTT.

The gene calls are TRBV19 and TRBJ2-6; D is perhaps TRBD1 (6 bases). Trimming shortened V by 3 bases and J by 0 bases, and 12 bases separated the two germline ends. CDR3 length: 17 amino acids. Germline CDR1 is LNHDA and CDR2 is SQIVND (reference sequence). The CDR3 DNA follows: TGTGCCAGTAGTATTCAGGGGTCCTTCTCTGGGGCCAACGTCCTGACTTTC. Translated: CASSIQGSFSGANVLTF.

The rearrangement uses TRBV5-4 and TRBJ2-5, with unresolved D. V lost 0 bases and J 4 bases, leaving 4 bases between the germline ends. Germline loops: CDR1 SGHNT, CDR2 YYREEE (reference sequence). The length of the CDR3 is 12 residues. CDR3 coding DNA: TGTGCCAGCAGCTTGGATCGAGAGACCCAGTACTTC. As protein: CASSLDRETQYF.

A few counts support this clonotype. The chain links TRBV6-2 or TRBV6-3 to TRBJ2-7; 14 bases fit TRBD2. After removal of 6 bases from V and 3 bases from J, the junction contained 7 bases not matched to a gene. Germline CDR1 MNHEY, CDR2 SVGEGT. This CDR3 spans 16 amino acids. This chain's CDR3 is CASSDGGTSGSYEQYF. DNA of the CDR3: TGTGCCAGCAGCGACGGGGGGACTAGCGGGAGCTACGAGCAGTACTTC.

The rearrangement joins TRBV7-3 to TRBJ2-5; D is perhaps TRBD2 (6 bases). CDR1 and CDR2 from the germline V gene are SGHTA and FQGTGA. The CDR3 is 15 amino acids. Trimming took 6 bases from V and 5 from J, leaving 19 bases between them. This chain's CDR3 is CASSYSGTFPETQYF. The DNA for the CDR3 is TGTGCCAGCAGTTATAGCGGAACCTTCCCGGAGACCCAGTACTTC. Full variable domain (rest looked up from reference TRBV7-3 and TRBJ2-5): GAGVSQTPSNKVTEKGKYVELRCDPISGHTALYWYRQSLGQGPEFLIYFQGTGAADDSGLPNDRFFAVRPEGSVSTLKIQRTERGDSAVYLCASSYSGTFPETQYFGPGTRLLVL.